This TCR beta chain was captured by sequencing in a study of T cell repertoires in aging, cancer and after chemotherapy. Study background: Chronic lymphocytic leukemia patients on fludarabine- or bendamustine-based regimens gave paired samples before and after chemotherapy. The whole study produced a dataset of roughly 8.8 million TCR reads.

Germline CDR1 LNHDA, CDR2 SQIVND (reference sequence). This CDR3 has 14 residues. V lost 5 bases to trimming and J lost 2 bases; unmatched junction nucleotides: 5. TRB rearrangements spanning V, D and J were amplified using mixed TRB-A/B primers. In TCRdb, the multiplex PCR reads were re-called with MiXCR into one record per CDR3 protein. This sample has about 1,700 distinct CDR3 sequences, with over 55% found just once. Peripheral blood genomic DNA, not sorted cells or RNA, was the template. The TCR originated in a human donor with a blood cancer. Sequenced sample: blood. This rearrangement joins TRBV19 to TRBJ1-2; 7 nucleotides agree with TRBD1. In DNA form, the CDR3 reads TGTGCCAGTAGTGTATTGGGACAGAACTATGGCTACACCTTC. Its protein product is CASSVLGQNYGYTF. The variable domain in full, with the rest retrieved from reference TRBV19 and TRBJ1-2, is DGGITQSPKYLFRKEGQNVTLSCEQNLNHDAMYWYRQDPGQGLRLIYYSQIVNDFQKGDIAEGYSVSREKKESFPLTVTSAQKNPTAFYLCASSVLGQNYGYTFGSGTRLTVV.